The TCR beta chain under discussion was sequenced for a study of T cells in Graves' hyperthyroidism and ophthalmopathy. It was RNA transcripts that yielded the amplified TCR beta CDR3 regions. When the TCR CDR3 underwent first-round RT-PCR, the HTBI primer set was used. MiXCR was run by TCRdb on the multiplex PCR reads, yielding one entry per CDR3 protein. The repertoire holds hundreds of thousands of distinct CDR3 sequences, with less than 45% as singletons. The germline V gene encodes CDR1 ENHRY and CDR2 SYGVKD. This CDR3 contains 14 residues. Trimming took off 4 bases at V and 4 bases at J, with 14 bases between the two ends.

The sequencing sample was made of peripheral blood or thyroid tissue (not recorded which). This receptor was obtained from an adult man with Graves' disease, either hyperthyroidism or ophthalmopathy (not recorded which). This chain joins TRBV10-3 and TRBJ2-7; the D gene could be TRBD1 or TRBD2 (6 bases each). The DNA of the CDR3 is TGTGCCATCAGTGCCGACGGGGGCTCTTACGAGCAGTACTTC. Its translation is CAISADGGSYEQYF.